Listed here are 27 T cell receptor beta chains from one sample, sequenced in a study of OX40 agonist ivuxolimab in advanced cancers. Assay: immunoSEQ multiplex PCR; the TCRdb copy retains only in-frame clones and omits some. The data contain 65,000 to 90,000 clones, about 85% of them singletons. The sequences come from CD4+ or CD8+ T cells sorted from blood, collected in a trial of the OX40 agonist ivuxolimab. The receptors stem from an adult with an advanced solid tumor such as melanoma, head and neck, liver or kidney cancer.

The chain carries TRBV6-1 and TRBJ2-7; possible D gene TRBD1, 6 bases. V was clipped by 6 bases and J by 2 bases, with 14 bases between them. CDR1 is MNHNS and CDR2 is SASEGT in the germline V gene. The CDR3 runs to 14 residues. The CDR3 is CASSRAQGPYEQYF. DNA of the CDR3: TGTGCCAGCAGCCGCGCGCAGGGGCCCTACGAGCAGTACTTC.

The chain links TRBV19 to TRBJ1-1; D may be TRBD1 (6 bases). This CDR3 is 14 amino acids long. Trimming stripped 7 bases from V and 6 bases from J, with 18 bases between. Germline V gene data show CDR1 as LNHDA and CDR2 as SQIVND (reference sequence). CDR3 sequence reads: CASTPGQLRAEAFF. CDR3 nucleotide sequence: TGTGCCAGTACCCCCGGACAGCTTAGGGCTGAAGCTTTCTTT.

This rearrangement joins TRBV6-1 to TRBJ1-2; D ambiguous. Deletions cut 8 bases from V and 0 bases from J, with 10 bases between. This CDR3 region has 13 residues. Germline V lookup: CDR1 MNHNS, CDR2 SASEGT. In DNA, the CDR3 is TGTGCCAGCCGGACCTCCACTAACTATGGCTACACCTTC. This encodes CASRTSTNYGYTF.

V gene TRBV19 combines with J gene TRBJ1-2; no definite D call. Germline V gives CDR1 LNHDA, CDR2 SQIVND (reference sequence). The length of the CDR3 is 13 residues. With 5 bases removed from V and 2 bases from J, the gap between germline ends came to 9 bases. In nucleotides, the CDR3 is TGTGCCAGTAGTGCCGGACCGAACTATGGCTACACCTTC. Translation: CASSAGPNYGYTF.

This clone was seen a handful of times. The rearrangement uses TRBV11-2 and TRBJ2-5; D possibly corresponds to TRBD1 (6 bases). Trimming removed 1 base from V and 5 bases from J, with 17 bases in between. The CDR3 sequence is 16 residues long. Germline V gene lookup returns CDR1 SGHAT and CDR2 FQNNGV. CDR3 bases: TGTGCCAGCAGCTTAGCCGGACAGATAACGAGGGAGACCCAGTACTTC. Its translation: CASSLAGQITRETQYF.

The chain links TRBV6-1 to TRBJ2-3; 7 bases fit TRBD2. Germline V gene lookup returns CDR1 MNHNS and CDR2 SASEGT. The CDR3 totals 13 residues. The J segment lost 2 bases and the V segment lost 6 bases, leaving 2 bases of the junction unmatched. The CDR3 nucleotides are TGTGCCAGCAGCCGGGACTACACAGATACGCAGTATTTT. Encoded protein: CASSRDYTDTQYF.

This clone was seen a handful of times. This chain joins TRBV19 and TRBJ2-7; D may be TRBD1 or TRBD2 (5 bases each). The germline V and J ends were trimmed by 3 bases and 4 bases, with 16 bases remaining between them. The germline gives CDR1 LNHDA, CDR2 SQIVND (reference sequence). The CDR3 totals 15 residues. DNA for the CDR3: TGTGCCAGTAGTATGGGACGGCCGCCTTCGTACGAGCAGTACTTC. Encoded protein: CASSMGRPPSYEQYF. Full variable domain (outside the CDR3, taken from reference TRBV19 and TRBJ2-7): DGGITQSPKYLFRKEGQNVTLSCEQNLNHDAMYWYRQDPGQGLRLIYYSQIVNDFQKGDIAEGYSVSREKKESFPLTVTSAQKNPTAFYLCASSMGRPPSYEQYFGPGTRLTVT.

This clone was observed a few times. The chain joins TRBV30 to TRBJ1-3, with no clear D. V lost 1 base, J lost 0 bases, and 1 base lay in between. The germline V gene has CDR1 GTSNPN and CDR2 SVGIG (reference sequence). This CDR3 is 12 amino acids long. CDR3 sequence (DNA): TGTGCCTGGAGTGGCTCTGGAAACACCATATATTTT. It translates to CAWSGSGNTIYF.

The chain uses TRBV7-2 and TRBJ2-2; D ambiguous. This CDR3 is 13 amino acids long. V lost 6 bases to trimming and J lost 6 bases, with 11 bases between them. Germline V lookup: CDR1 SGHTA, CDR2 FQGNSA. CDR3 sequence reads: CASSQYTAGELFF. CDR3 bases: TGTGCCAGCAGTCAGTATACGGCCGGGGAGCTGTTTTTT.

J is TRBJ2-7 and V is TRBV5-5; no firm D call. V was shortened by 0 bases and J by 3 bases, with 13 bases between the two germline ends. This CDR3 has 15 residues. Germline loops: CDR1 SGHKS, CDR2 YYEKEE (reference sequence). Written as DNA, the CDR3 is TGTGCCAGCAGCTTGGCCCCAGATGACGGCTACGAGCAGTACTTC. Its translation: CASSLAPDDGYEQYF.

The gene calls are TRBV5-8 and TRBJ2-5; D unresolved. The CDR3 consists of 11 residues. The germline V gene encodes CDR1 SGHTS and CDR2 YDEGEE. Deletions cut 0 bases from V and 7 bases from J, with 4 bases between. Here the CDR3 DNA reads TGTGCCAGCAGCTTGGGTGGGACCCAGTACTTC. Amino acid sequence: CASSLGGTQYF.

This clone was observed a few times. The genes are TRBV19 and TRBJ2-7; D unclear. V gave up 3 bases and J gave up 3 bases, with 9 bases separating them. From germline, CDR1 is LNHDA and CDR2 SQIVND (reference sequence). CDR3 length: 13 residues. CDR3 nucleotides: TGTGCCAGTAGTATGGGAACCCACTACGAGCAGTACTTC. It encodes CASSMGTHYEQYF.

V gene TRBV7-2 combines with J gene TRBJ2-3, with 14 bases aligning to TRBD2. V lost 1 base, J lost 9 bases, and 6 bases stayed unmatched. CDR3 length equals 16 residues. Germline V gene data show CDR1 as SGHTA and CDR2 as FQGNSA. The DNA for the CDR3 is TGTGCCAGCAGCTTAGATGGGACTAGCGGGAGTGTAACGCAGTATTTT. Translation: CASSLDGTSGSVTQYF.

The rearrangement uses TRBV9 and TRBJ2-5; D is unresolved. CDR3 length: 15 residues. The germline V gene has CDR1 SGDLS and CDR2 YYNGEE. With 1 base removed from V and 5 bases from J, the gap between germline ends came to 15 bases. CDR3 sequence (DNA): TGTGCCAGCAGCGTACACAGTGGAGTAGATGAGACCCAGTACTTC. This encodes CASSVHSGVDETQYF. Together with reference TRBV9 and TRBJ2-5, the CDR3 gives the full variable domain: DSGVTQTPKHLITATGQRVTLRCSPRSGDLSVYWYQQSLDQGLQFLIQYYNGEERAKGNILERFSAQQFPDLHSELNLSSLELGDSALYFCASSVHSGVDETQYFGPGTRLLVL.

The chain has TRBV10-2 and TRBJ2-5, with D maybe TRBD2 (5 bases). Trimming shortened V by 2 bases and J by 4 bases, and 14 bases separated the two germline ends. CDR1 is WSHSY and CDR2 is SAAADI in the germline V gene. This CDR3 is 15 amino acids long. The CDR3 here is CASSEVASRGETQYF. CDR3 in DNA: TGCGCCAGCAGTGAGGTAGCTAGCCGGGGAGAGACCCAGTACTTC.

CDR3 bases: TGTGCCAGCAGCTTGGGGGACAGGAGCTATGGCTACACCTTC. Its protein is CASSLGDRSYGYTF. The rearrangement uses TRBV5-4 and TRBJ1-2; 8 bases fit TRBD1. The V and J ends lost 0 bases and 4 bases, in that order; junction bases with no gene match: 2. Germline CDR1 and CDR2: SGHNT and YYREEE (reference sequence). The CDR3 sequence is 14 residues long.

V is TRBV5-1 and J is TRBJ2-2; weak D call: TRBD1 (5 bases). The V gene's germline CDR1 is SGHRS and CDR2 YFSETQ. With 2 bases removed from V and 0 bases from J, the gap between germline ends came to 8 bases. This CDR3 is 15 amino acids long. Here the CDR3 reads CASSLDSANTGELFF. CDR3 nucleotide sequence: TGCGCCAGCAGCTTAGACAGCGCGAACACCGGGGAGCTGTTTTTT.

This clone appeared a few times. The chain is built from TRBV4-1 and TRBJ1-5, with D perhaps matching TRBD1 (5 bases). V lost 0 bases and J 7 bases, leaving 10 bases between the germline ends. Looked up from germline, CDR1 is MGHRA and CDR2 is YSYEKL. This CDR3 comprises 14 residues. CDR3 in amino acids: CASSQEGEAQPQHF. CDR3 nucleotide sequence: TGCGCCAGCAGCCAAGAAGGGGAAGCACAGCCCCAGCATTTT.

This chain uses TRBV2 with TRBJ1-5; TRBD1 matches at 8 bases. This CDR3 contains 16 residues. J was trimmed by 3 bases and V by 4 bases; bases with no gene match: 8. Germline V CDR1 and CDR2: SNHLY, FYNNEI. For the CDR3, the DNA is TGTGCCAGCAGTGGGTTGACAGGGGTGTTCAATCAGCCCCAGCATTTT. Translated, it gives CASSGLTGVFNQPQHF. Together with reference TRBV2 and TRBJ1-5, the CDR3 gives the full variable domain: EPEVTQTPSHQVTQMGQEVILRCVPISNHLYFYWYRQILGQKVEFLVSFYNNEISEKSEIFDDQFSVERPDGSNFTLKIRSTKLEDSAMYFCASSGLTGVFNQPQHFGDGTRLSIL.

The chain carries TRBV6-6 and TRBJ2-7; 9 bases match TRBD2. This CDR3 is 12 amino acids long. V trimming: 11 bases; J trimming: 2 bases; junction bases outside the gene matches: 4. The V gene's germline CDR1 is MNHNY and CDR2 SVGAGI (reference sequence). This chain's CDR3 is CAASSGTYEQYF. The CDR3 DNA sequence: TGTGCCGCGTCTAGCGGGACCTACGAGCAGTACTTC.

This rearrangement joins TRBV7-8 to TRBJ1-1; D might be TRBD1 (5 bases). Trimming took off 4 bases at V and 1 base at J, with 10 bases between the two ends. The CDR3 is made up of 14 amino acids. Germline V gene sequence: CDR1 SGHVS, CDR2 FQNEAQ. CDR3: CASSYWGGNTEAFF. The CDR3 DNA is TGTGCCAGCAGCTACTGGGGCGGGAACACTGAAGCTTTCTTT.

The V gene is TRBV4-1, the J gene TRBJ2-4; D tentatively reads TRBD1 or TRBD2 (5 bases each). The CDR3 is 20 residues long. The germline CDR1 and CDR2 sequences are MGHRA and YSYEKL. The germline V and J ends were trimmed by 4 bases and 2 bases, with 27 bases remaining between them. Written as DNA, the CDR3 is TGCGCCAGCAGCCGGCCTGGGGGACCGGCTAAGGGAGAGTCCAAAAACATTCAGTACTTC. Translating it yields CASSRPGGPAKGESKNIQYF.

This chain joins TRBV5-5 and TRBJ2-5; no firm D call. The CDR3 is made up of 17 amino acids. Trimming pared 4 bases from V and 2 bases from J, leaving 21 bases between. Germline V gene sequence: CDR1 SGHKS, CDR2 YYEKEE (reference sequence). CDR3 loop: CASSSNPRPELQETQYF. In nucleotides, the CDR3 is TGTGCCAGCAGCAGCAACCCCCGGCCGGAACTTCAAGAGACCCAGTACTTC.

In this sample, this clone turned up once. The chain combines TRBV5-1 with TRBJ1-2, with a weak D call TRBD1 (6 bases). Trimming left V 6 bases short and J 0 bases short, with 12 bases between. Germline V gene lookup returns CDR1 SGHRS and CDR2 YFSETQ. The CDR3 runs to 14 residues. CDR3 sequence reads: CASTRDTANYGYTF. In nucleotides, the CDR3 is TGCGCCAGCACTCGGGACACTGCTAACTATGGCTACACCTTC.

This chain joins TRBV28 and TRBJ2-3; 8 bases fit TRBD2. The germline gives CDR1 MDHEN, CDR2 SYDVKM. The CDR3 has 15 amino acids. V lost 8 bases and J lost 5; bases outside the gene matches: 12. The CDR3 DNA reads TGTGCCAGCTTAGCGGGGAGGGCATCGATAGATACGCAGTATTTT. It translates to CASLAGRASIDTQYF.

This clone was counted between two and nine times. The rearrangement joins TRBV10-1 to TRBJ2-2; D may be TRBD1 or TRBD2 (5 bases each). Between the trimmed V and J ends, which lost 8 bases and 1 base, there was a span of 11 bases. This CDR3 has 14 amino acids. Germline loops: CDR1 WNHNN, CDR2 SYGVQD (reference sequence). CDR3 amino acids: CASAPGQNTGELFF. Written as DNA, the CDR3 is TGCGCCAGCGCGCCGGGGCAGAACACCGGGGAGCTGTTTTTT.

The table lists this clone with a count of one. The J gene is TRBJ2-2, the V gene TRBV6-5; D uncertain. V lost 2 bases to trimming and J lost 9 bases, with 13 bases between them. The CDR3 is 14 amino acids. Germline V gene sequence: CDR1 MNHEY, CDR2 SVGAGI. The CDR3 sequence is CASSYRAQARELFF. CDR3 DNA: TGTGCCAGCAGTTACCGGGCCCAAGCACGGGAGCTGTTTTTT.